By share, the clone carrying this T cell receptor beta chain counts as medium-sized. Its antigen is not known. This entry comes from a study of breast tumors, draining lymph nodes, adjacent tissues. Whole-study results and caveats: Most tumor T cells seemingly derive from lymph node, then expand in tumor. Tumor repertoires ranked between lymph nodes and nontumor tissue in diversity, with V and J gene preferences. Tumor and nontumor repertoires were significantly more similar in luminal-like than in basal-like breast cancer. Data only fit, rather than demonstrated, lymph node origin of most tumor T cells.

TCRdb reanalysed the multiplex PCR reads using MiXCR and keeps one entry per CDR3 protein. The table lists 30,000 to 40,000 distinct CDR3 sequences, approximately 63% of them singletons. V lost 0 bases to trimming and J lost 4 bases, with 16 bases between them. The CDR3 is 15 amino acids. Germline V lookup: CDR1 DFQATT, CDR2 SNEGSKA (reference sequence). Sequenced material: breast tumor tissue. This TCR was recovered from a female donor with breast cancer. Some clones in this sample may be carry-over from other donors' samples. The genes are TRBV20-1 and TRBJ2-7, with a tentative D call TRBD2 (7 bases). The CDR3 reads CSARDGGGHPYEQYF. The CDR3 DNA reads as TGCAGTGCTAGAGATGGGGGGGGGCATCCTTACGAGCAGTACTTC.